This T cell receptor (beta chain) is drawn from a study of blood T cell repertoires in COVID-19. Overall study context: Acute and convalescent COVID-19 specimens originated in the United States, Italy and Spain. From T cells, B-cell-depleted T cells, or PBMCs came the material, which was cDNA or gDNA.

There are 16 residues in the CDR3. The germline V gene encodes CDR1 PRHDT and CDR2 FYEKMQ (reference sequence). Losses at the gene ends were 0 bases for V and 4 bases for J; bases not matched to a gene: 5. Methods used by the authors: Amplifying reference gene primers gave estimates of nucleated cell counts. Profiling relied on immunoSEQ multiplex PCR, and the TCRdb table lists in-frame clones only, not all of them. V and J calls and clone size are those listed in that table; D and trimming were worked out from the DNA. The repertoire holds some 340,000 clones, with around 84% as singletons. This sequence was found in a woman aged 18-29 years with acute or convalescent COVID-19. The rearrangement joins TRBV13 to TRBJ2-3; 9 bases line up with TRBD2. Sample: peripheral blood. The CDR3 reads CASSLGAGGGPDTQYF. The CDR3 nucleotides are TGTGCCAGCAGCTTAGGAGCGGGGGGCGGACCAGATACGCAGTATTTT.